Listed below are T cell receptor beta chains from one sample, sequenced in a study of blood T cells in healthy people across ages. TCRdb itself ran the 5' RACE reads through MiXCR, one entry per CDR3 protein. Seen here are 750,000 to 950,000 distinct CDR3 sequences, 25% to 30% observed once, and the top ten hold roughly a tenth. This sample also belongs to another study, concerning T cells of mothers and their children.

The material sequenced was blood. Every receptor here comes from a woman aged 40 to 49 in good health. Both conserved end residues are part of each CDR3. A D gene is named only where the DNA matches it firmly. Some rows mark clone size as missing; the rest say once, few, many or name a class of expanded clone.

d_call | j_call | v_call | clone_size | cdr3_aa | cdr3_nt
. | TRBJ2-3 | TRBV27 | . | CASSPNRDHLADTQYF | TGTGCCAGCAGTCCCAACCGGGACCACCTCGCAGATACGCAGTATTTT
. | TRBJ1-3 | TRBV28 | few | CASMANPVGGNTIYF | TGTGCCAGCATGGCTAACCCGGTTGGGGGAAACACCATATATTTT
. | TRBJ1-1 | TRBV5-1 | few | CASSLTGITTEAFF | TGCGCCAGCAGCTTGACCGGGATCACCACTGAAGCTTTCTTT
. | TRBJ2-7 | TRBV7-3 | many | CASSLTPGVSAYEQYF | TGTGCCAGCAGCTTAACGCCAGGAGTTTCCGCCTACGAGCAGTACTTC
TRBD1 | TRBJ1-2 | TRBV28 | few | CASSLSGQGAGGYTF | TGTGCCAGCAGTTTATCCGGACAGGGGGCGGGTGGCTACACCTTC
. | TRBJ1-1 | TRBV10-3 | many | CAISESISGAFF | TGTGCCATCAGTGAGTCGATCAGTGGAGCTTTCTTT
. | TRBJ2-1 | TRBV20-1 | . | CSAASALAPSYNEQFF | TGCAGTGCTGCCTCCGCCCTAGCGCCCTCCTACAATGAGCAGTTCTTC
. | TRBJ1-1 | TRBV12-3/TRBV12-4 | many | CASSPRGANTEAFF | TGTGCCAGCAGTCCCCGGGGGGCGAACACTGAAGCTTTCTTT
TRBD2 | TRBJ2-7 | TRBV15 | . | CATSSSGLTGGSSYEQYF | TGTGCCACCAGCAGTTCTGGACTTACGGGGGGGAGCTCCTACGAGCAGTACTTC
TRBD1 | TRBJ2-7 | TRBV2 | many | CASSLRQGFYEQYF | TGTGCCAGCAGTCTAAGACAGGGCTTCTACGAGCAGTACTTC
. | TRBJ2-7 | TRBV20-1 | . | CSARDRVRPYEQYF | TGCAGTGCTAGAGACCGGGTGAGGCCCTACGAGCAGTACTTC
. | TRBJ2-7 | TRBV5-1 | . | CASSLAGSRTYEQYF | TGCGCCAGCAGCCTGGCGGGGAGTAGGACCTACGAGCAGTACTTC
. | TRBJ2-5 | TRBV5-1 | many | CASSLQSQETQYF | TGCGCCAGCAGCTTGCAGAGCCAAGAGACCCAGTACTTC
. | TRBJ1-1 | TRBV5-1 | . | CTSMGSGTNTEAFF | TGTACCAGCATGGGGTCCGGAACCAACACTGAAGCTTTCTTT
. | TRBJ2-5 | TRBV13 | few | CASSNRDGQETQYF | TGTGCCAGCAGCAACCGGGACGGCCAAGAGACCCAGTACTTC
. | TRBJ2-7 | TRBV9 | . | CASSVGVHYEQYF | TGTGCCAGCAGCGTAGGGGTCCACTACGAGCAGTACTTC
. | TRBJ1-1 | TRBV7-2 | . | CASSPRTGRANGAFF | TGTGCCAGCAGCCCTCGGACGGGCAGGGCAAATGGAGCTTTCTTT
. | TRBJ2-3 | TRBV28 | few | CASSSGQPRTSTDTQYF | TGTGCCAGCAGTTCTGGACAGCCTCGCACTAGCACAGATACGCAGTATTTT
. | TRBJ2-7 | TRBV20-1 | many | CSASLGSINEQYF | TGCAGTGCCAGTCTAGGGTCAATTAACGAGCAGTACTTC
TRBD1 | TRBJ2-7 | TRBV7-3 | . | CASSLTKTGYSEQYF | TGTGCCAGCAGCTTAACGAAGACAGGGTACAGTGAGCAGTACTTC
. | TRBJ1-1 | TRBV11-2 | few | CASSLVSNRQRAEAFF | TGTGCCAGCAGCTTGGTCAGCAACAGGCAAAGGGCTGAAGCTTTCTTT
. | TRBJ2-7 | TRBV11-2 | . | CASSSGGVEQYF | TGTGCCAGCAGCTCCGGAGGGGTCGAGCAGTACTTC
. | TRBJ1-2 | TRBV20-1 | few | CSAREARYGYTF | TGCAGTGCTAGAGAGGCCCGCTATGGCTACACCTTC
TRBD2 | TRBJ2-7 | TRBV28 | many | CASSTAGGSYEQYF | TGTGCCAGCAGTACCGCCGGGGGGTCCTACGAGCAGTACTTC
TRBD2 | TRBJ2-7 | TRBV7-2 | many | CASSARGGLAYEQYF | TGTGCCAGCAGCGCCCGGGGGGGGCTCGCCTACGAGCAGTACTTC
. | TRBJ2-4 | TRBV30 | . | CAWSVRGRTKNIQYF | TGTGCCTGGAGTGTACGCGGTAGAACCAAAAACATTCAGTACTTC
. | TRBJ2-3 | TRBV29-1 | many | CSVEGGQTRSGDTQYF | TGCAGCGTTGAAGGCGGACAGACACGCTCCGGGGATACGCAGTATTTT
. | TRBJ2-7 | TRBV12-3/TRBV12-4 | . | CASSPGLTPYEQYF | TGTGCCAGCAGCCCCGGACTAACACCCTACGAGCAGTACTTC
TRBD2 | TRBJ2-1 | TRBV30 | . | CAWSVLRGTSGGAYNEQFF | TGTGCCTGGAGTGTACTAAGGGGGACTAGCGGGGGGGCTTACAATGAGCAGTTCTTC
. | TRBJ2-2 | TRBV5-1 | . | CASSLYGGQLITGELFF | TGCGCCAGCTCGTTGTACGGGGGACAGCTTATCACCGGGGAGCTGTTTTTT
TRBD2 | TRBJ2-7 | TRBV9 | few | CASSVDSGGGSYEQYF | TGTGCCAGCAGCGTAGATTCGGGGGGGGGATCCTACGAGCAGTACTTC
TRBD1 | TRBJ1-6 | TRBV6-5 | many | CASSYFSGQGATVNSPLHF | TGTGCCAGCAGTTACTTCTCCGGACAGGGGGCCACGGTTAATTCACCCCTCCACTTT
. | TRBJ1-2 | TRBV5-1 | . | CASSLDGGAYGYTF | TGCGCCAGCAGCTTAGACGGGGGAGCCTATGGCTACACCTTC
TRBD2 | TRBJ2-3 | TRBV7-9 | . | CASRSSGGGTDTQYF | TGTGCCAGCAGGAGTAGCGGGGGAGGCACAGATACGCAGTATTTT
. | TRBJ1-1 | TRBV5-1 | few | CASSFSSGPYTEAFF | TGCGCCAGCAGCTTCAGTTCAGGGCCTTACACTGAAGCTTTCTTT
TRBD2 | TRBJ2-5 | TRBV29-1 | . | CSVVGLAGDASETQYF | TGCAGCGTTGTGGGGCTAGCGGGGGATGCCTCCGAGACCCAGTACTTC
. | TRBJ1-4 | TRBV6-2/TRBV6-3 | . | CASRTGRKGEKLFF | TGTGCCAGCAGAACTGGACGAAAGGGTGAAAAACTGTTTTTT
. | TRBJ1-5 | TRBV7-2 | few | CVSSVDKGGNQPQHF | TGTGTCAGCAGCGTAGATAAGGGGGGCAATCAGCCCCAGCATTTT
TRBD1 | TRBJ1-6 | TRBV5-6 | few | CASSPPGQGLVSPLHF | TGTGCCAGCAGCCCTCCGGGACAGGGTTTGGTATCACCCCTCCACTTT
TRBD2 | TRBJ2-5 | TRBV19 | few | CASNELAGGTETQYF | TGTGCCAGTAATGAGCTAGCGGGCGGGACAGAGACCCAGTACTTC
TRBD1 | TRBJ2-6 | TRBV3-1 | few | CASSPTGEAGANVLTF | TGTGCCAGCAGCCCAACAGGGGAAGCGGGGGCCAACGTCCTGACTTTC
TRBD1 | TRBJ2-5 | TRBV7-2 | . | CASSLLTGGWETQYF | TGTGCCAGCAGCTTGTTGACAGGGGGCTGGGAGACCCAGTACTTC